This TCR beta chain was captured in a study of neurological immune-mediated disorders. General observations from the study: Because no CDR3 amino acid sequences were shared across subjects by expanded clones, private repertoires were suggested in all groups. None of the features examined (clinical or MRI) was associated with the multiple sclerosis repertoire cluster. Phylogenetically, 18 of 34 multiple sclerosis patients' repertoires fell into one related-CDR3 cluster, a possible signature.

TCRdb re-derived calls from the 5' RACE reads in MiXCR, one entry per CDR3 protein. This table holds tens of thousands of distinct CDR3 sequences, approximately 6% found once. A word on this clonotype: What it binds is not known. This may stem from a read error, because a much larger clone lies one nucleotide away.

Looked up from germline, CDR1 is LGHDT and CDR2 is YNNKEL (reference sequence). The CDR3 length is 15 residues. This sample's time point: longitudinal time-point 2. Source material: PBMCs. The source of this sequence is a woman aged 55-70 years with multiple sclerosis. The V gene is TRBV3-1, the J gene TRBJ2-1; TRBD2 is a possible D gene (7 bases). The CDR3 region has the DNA TGTGTCAGCAGCCAAGAGGGAGGGGGGCTCAATGAGCAGTTCTTC. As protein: CVSSQEGGGLNEQFF.